The rows below give T cell receptor beta chains drawn from one sample of a study of metastatic and nonmetastatic thyroid tumors. TCRdb re-analyzed the PCR reads using MiXCR. In the table there are about 19,000 clones, more than 20% of which are singletons. The material sequenced was blood. Source of these receptors: a male donor with papillary thyroid cancer or a benign thyroid nodule (not recorded which). Some clones in this sample may be carry-over from other donors' samples. Each CDR3 is given with its conserved first and last residue. The order of the fields is CDR3 protein, CDR3 DNA, V gene, J gene, D gene, clone size. D genes are given only for firm matches. Clone size is given for some rows only: seen once, a few or many times, or a class if the clone is expanded.

CASSRGGATVNYGYTF	TGTGCCAGCAGCCGCGGGGGGGCGACAGTTAACTATGGCTACACCTTC	TRBV28	TRBJ1-2	NA	few
CASSLASGGNYEQYF	TGTGCCAGCAGTTTAGCTAGCGGGGGGAACTACGAGCAGTACTTC	TRBV27	TRBJ2-7	TRBD2	medium-sized
CASSLTFGLAGEGGQETQYF	TGTGCCAGCAGCTTAACGTTTGGCCTAGCGGGAGAAGGAGGTCAAGAGACCCAGTACTTC	TRBV11-1	TRBJ2-5	TRBD2	many
CASSLGAYANTGELFF	TGCGCCAGCAGCTTGGGGGCATACGCGAACACCGGGGAGCTGTTTTTT	TRBV5-1	TRBJ2-2	NA	once
CATSRDRGEAFF	TGTGCCACCAGCAGAGATCGCGGTGAAGCTTTCTTT	TRBV15	TRBJ1-1	NA	few
CASSMGVSYNEQFF	TGTGCCAGTAGTATGGGGGTCTCCTACAATGAGCAGTTCTTC	TRBV19	TRBJ2-1	NA	few
CASSLTNSPYEQYF	TGTGCCAGCAGTTTAACCAATTCCCCCTACGAGCAGTACTTC	TRBV12-3/TRBV12-4	TRBJ2-7	NA	NA
CASSPISDTDTQYF	TGTGCCAGCTCACCAATCTCCGACACAGATACGCAGTATTTT	TRBV18	TRBJ2-3	NA	once
CASTWGGTEAFF	TGTGCCAGCACATGGGGGGGCACTGAAGCTTTCTTT	TRBV28	TRBJ1-1	NA	NA
CASSVRSGEGTDEQYF	TGTGCCAGCAGCGTCCGGTCAGGGGAAGGAACGGACGAGCAGTACTTC	TRBV11-1	TRBJ2-7	NA	NA
CASRTGTGLLYGYTF	TGTGCCAGTAGGACCGGGACAGGACTACTCTATGGCTACACCTTC	TRBV19	TRBJ1-2	TRBD1	NA
CASRASLNTEAFF	TGTGCCAGCAGAGCCTCTTTGAACACTGAAGCTTTCTTT	TRBV2	TRBJ1-1	NA	NA
CASRTGTGGGDTQYF	TGTGCCAGCAGAACCGGGACAGGGGGGGGAGATACGCAGTATTTT	TRBV6-1	TRBJ2-3	TRBD1	medium-sized
CSARTIYEQYF	TGCAGTGCTAGAACCATCTACGAGCAGTACTTC	TRBV20-1	TRBJ2-7	NA	many
CASRATGGYTF	TGTGCCAGCAGGGCTACGGGGGGCTACACCTTC	TRBV6-2/TRBV6-3	TRBJ1-2	NA	few
CASSPVGDQETQYF	TGTGCCAGCTCACCCGTCGGAGACCAAGAGACCCAGTACTTC	TRBV18	TRBJ2-5	NA	NA
CASSVRSNSYEQYF	TGTGCCAGCAGTGTCCGGTCAAACTCCTACGAGCAGTACTTC	TRBV6-1	TRBJ2-7	NA	medium-sized
CASSLGLGGGSRGGYTF	TGTGCCAGCAGTTTAGGCCTAGGTGGGGGGTCGAGGGGTGGCTACACCTTC	TRBV12-3/TRBV12-4	TRBJ1-2	NA	NA
CASSPGLAGAGYEQYF	TGTGCCAGCAGCCCGGGACTAGCGGGAGCCGGTTACGAGCAGTACTTC	TRBV2	TRBJ2-7	TRBD2	NA
CASSSGTGSTGELFF	TGTGCCAGCAGCTCCGGGACAGGGAGCACCGGGGAGCTGTTTTTT	TRBV5-4	TRBJ2-2	TRBD1	many
CASSQETGSLNTEAFF	TGTGCCAGCAGTCAGGAAACAGGGTCATTGAACACTGAAGCTTTCTTT	TRBV28	TRBJ1-1	NA	medium-sized
CASSTDRTYEQYF	TGTGCCAGCAGTACGGACAGGACCTACGAGCAGTACTTC	TRBV27	TRBJ2-7	TRBD1	few
CASSSPSGSTDTQYF	TGTGCCAGCAGTTCCCCTAGCGGGAGTACAGATACGCAGTATTTT	TRBV28	TRBJ2-3	TRBD2	NA
CSAEVAGGRQETQYF	TGCAGTGCTGAGGTAGCGGGGGGTCGACAAGAGACCCAGTACTTC	TRBV20-1	TRBJ2-5	TRBD2	medium-sized
CASSNRENYGYTF	TGTGCCAGCAGTAACAGGGAGAACTATGGCTACACCTTC	TRBV6-5	TRBJ1-2	NA	few
CAISLSRFSGQKNSPLHF	TGTGCCATCAGTTTATCGCGTTTTTCCGGACAAAAAAATTCACCCCTCCACTTT	TRBV27	TRBJ1-6	NA	NA
CASSGGRGYGYTF	TGCGCCAGCAGCGGGGGGAGGGGCTATGGCTACACCTTC	TRBV4-1	TRBJ1-2	NA	medium-sized
CATSDSEWGSDTEAFF	TGTGCCACCAGTGATTCCGAGTGGGGTAGTGACACTGAAGCTTTCTTT	TRBV24-1	TRBJ1-1	NA	NA
CAISETRTSGSYEQYF	TGTGCCATCAGTGAGACAAGAACTAGCGGGAGCTACGAGCAGTACTTC	TRBV10-3	TRBJ2-7	TRBD2	few
CSASDLAGGHEQFF	TGCAGTGCTAGCGATCTAGCGGGAGGTCATGAGCAGTTCTTC	TRBV20-1	TRBJ2-1	TRBD2	NA
CSAPDRASNYGYTF	TGCAGTGCCCCAGACAGGGCCAGTAACTATGGCTACACCTTC	TRBV20-1	TRBJ1-2	TRBD1	few
CASSSPTRAGSWDEQFF	TGTGCCAGCAGTTCCCCGACTCGAGCGGGGAGTTGGGATGAGCAGTTCTTC	TRBV27	TRBJ2-1	TRBD2	few
CASSPDRGQNNEQFF	TGTGCCAGCAGCCCCGACAGGGGGCAGAATAATGAGCAGTTCTTC	TRBV28	TRBJ2-1	TRBD1	NA
CASDRGLSNEQYF	TGTGCCTCCGACAGGGGGCTAAGTAACGAGCAGTACTTC	TRBV30	TRBJ2-7	TRBD1	NA
CATTIQTGWGQRNTEAFF	TGTGCCACCACCATACAGACCGGATGGGGGCAAAGGAACACTGAAGCTTTCTTT	TRBV6-1	TRBJ1-1	NA	NA
CAWSASVYEQYF	TGTGCCTGGAGTGCCTCCGTGTACGAGCAGTACTTC	TRBV30	TRBJ2-7	NA	medium-sized
CASSLPRAGESSYNEQFF	TGTGCCAGCAGTCTCCCTCGGGCGGGAGAATCCTCCTACAATGAGCAGTTCTTC	TRBV28	TRBJ2-1	TRBD2	few
CASSLDRGDTGELFF	TGCGCCAGCAGCTTGGACAGGGGGGACACCGGGGAGCTGTTTTTT	TRBV5-1	TRBJ2-2	TRBD1	many
CATSRGTSGSFGNEQFF	TGTGCCACCAGCAGAGGGACTAGCGGGAGCTTCGGAAATGAGCAGTTCTTC	TRBV15	TRBJ2-1	TRBD2	few
CASSFGQGRNEKLFF	TGTGCCAGCAGCTTCGGACAGGGACGTAATGAAAAACTGTTTTTT	TRBV11-3	TRBJ1-4	TRBD1	medium-sized
CASSYAENQPQHF	TGTGCCAGCAGTTACGCGGAGAATCAGCCCCAGCATTTT	TRBV6-2/TRBV6-3	TRBJ1-5	NA	few
CASSEGGQGGKLFF	TGTGCCAGCAGTGAAGGCGGACAGGGTGGAAAACTGTTTTTT	TRBV2	TRBJ1-4	TRBD1	many
CASSLAGPGAQYF	TGTGCCAGCAGCCTGGCGGGGCCAGGGGCCCAGTACTTC	TRBV3-1	TRBJ2-5	NA	NA
CASSRRTGGATDTQYF	TGTGCCAGCAGCCGTAGGACAGGGGGCGCGACAGATACGCAGTATTTT	TRBV9	TRBJ2-3	TRBD1	medium-sized
CASRLTSGGADGELFF	TGTGCCAGCAGGTTGACTAGCGGGGGGGCCGACGGGGAGCTGTTTTTT	TRBV6-1	TRBJ2-2	TRBD2	few
CASSRDSNYGYTF	TGTGCCAGTAGTAGGGACAGTAACTATGGCTACACCTTC	TRBV19	TRBJ1-2	TRBD1	NA
CSARDPLGEQYF	TGCAGTGCTAGAGATCCACTCGGGGAGCAGTACTTC	TRBV20-1	TRBJ2-7	NA	NA
CAWSPGQGASPLHF	TGTGCCTGGAGCCCGGGACAGGGGGCCTCACCCCTCCACTTT	TRBV30	TRBJ1-6	TRBD1	NA
CASTRPMNTEAFF	TGTGCCAGCACCCGGCCGATGAACACTGAAGCTTTCTTT	TRBV27	TRBJ1-1	NA	many
CASSGTYYNEQFF	TGTGCCAGCAGTGGGACATACTACAATGAGCAGTTCTTC	TRBV6-1	TRBJ2-1	NA	few
CASSYNQGARDGYTF	TGTGCCAGCAGTTACAACCAGGGGGCGCGGGATGGCTACACCTTC	TRBV6-2/TRBV6-3	TRBJ1-2	TRBD1	NA
CATRGYTQYF	TGTGCCACCAGGGGGTATACGCAGTATTTT	TRBV24-1	TRBJ2-3	NA	NA
CASSASPRDYEQYF	TGTGCCAGCAGTGCGTCCCCCAGGGACTACGAGCAGTACTTC	TRBV27	TRBJ2-7	NA	few
CASSPFRQGSFLGNTIYF	TGTGCCAGCTCACCCTTTCGACAGGGTAGCTTTCTTGGAAACACCATATATTTT	TRBV18	TRBJ1-3	TRBD1	NA
CASSENMGQGSPLHF	TGTGCCAGCAGTGAAAATATGGGACAGGGATCACCCCTCCACTTT	TRBV6-1	TRBJ1-6	TRBD1	NA
CASSPGLAGANYEQFF	TGCGCCAGCAGCCCGGGACTAGCGGGAGCGAACTATGAGCAGTTCTTC	TRBV5-1	TRBJ2-1	TRBD2	medium-sized
CASSYFKLGEYF	TGTGCCAGCAGTTATTTTAAGTTAGGGGAGTACTTC	TRBV6-2/TRBV6-3	TRBJ2-7	NA	NA
CASAPNRGYGYTF	TGTGCCAGCGCCCCGAACAGGGGCTATGGTTACACCTTC	TRBV27	TRBJ1-2	TRBD1	NA
CASSLGVEQFF	TGTGCCAGCAGCTTAGGGGTTGAGCAGTTCTTC	TRBV11-3	TRBJ2-1	NA	NA
CASSYRAEDTGELFF	TGTGCCAGCAGTTACCGAGCCGAGGATACCGGGGAGCTGTTTTTT	TRBV6-2/TRBV6-3	TRBJ2-2	NA	NA